This T cell receptor beta chain was captured by sequencing in a study of blood T cells in healthy people across ages. This clonotype was seen more than once but under ten times. Its antigen remains unknown. The CDR3 consists of 13 residues. V lost 3 bases and J 10 bases, leaving 13 bases between the germline ends. Study conclusions and caveats: The unknown donor CMV status may have confounded expanded clonotype changes. Donors of long life had a larger count of naive CD4+ cells and greater diversity than aged donors.

Combining a sample-barcoded 5' primer with a J-beta primer mix, a second PCR ran for 7 to 11 cycles. No fewer than 3 million CDR3-containing paired-end reads came from each sample. One entry per CDR3 protein, called by TCRdb with MiXCR from the 5' RACE reads. Seen here are over 950,000 distinct CDR3 sequences, roughly 51% observed once, and the top ten hold about 21%. Samples had at least 6 million PBMCs isolated from them. The sequence was obtained from a woman aged 60 to 75 in good health. The V call is TRBV12-3 or TRBV12-4, the J call TRBJ2-1; D possibly matches TRBD1 or TRBD2 (5 bases each). The sequenced sample was blood. The chain's CDR3 is CASSFFTGTEQFF. The CDR3 nucleotides are TGTGCCAGCAGTTTTTTTACCGGGACGGAGCAGTTCTTC.